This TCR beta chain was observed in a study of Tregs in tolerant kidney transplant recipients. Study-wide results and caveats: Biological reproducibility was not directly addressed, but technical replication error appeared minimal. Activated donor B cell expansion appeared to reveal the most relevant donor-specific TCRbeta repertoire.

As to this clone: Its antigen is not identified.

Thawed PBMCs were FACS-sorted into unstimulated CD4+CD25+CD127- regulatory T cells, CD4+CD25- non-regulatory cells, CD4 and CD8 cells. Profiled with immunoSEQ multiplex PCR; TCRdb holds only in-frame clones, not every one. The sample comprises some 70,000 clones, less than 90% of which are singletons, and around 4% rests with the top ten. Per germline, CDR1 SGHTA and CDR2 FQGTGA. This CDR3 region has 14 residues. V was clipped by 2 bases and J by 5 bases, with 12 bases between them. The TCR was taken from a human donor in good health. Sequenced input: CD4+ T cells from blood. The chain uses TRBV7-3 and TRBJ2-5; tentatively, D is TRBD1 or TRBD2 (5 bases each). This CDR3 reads CASSLYGAVETQYF. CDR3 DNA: TGTGCCAGCAGCTTATACGGGGCCGTTGAGACCCAGTACTTC. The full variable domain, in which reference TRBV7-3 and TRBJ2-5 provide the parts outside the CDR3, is GAGVSQTPSNKVTEKGKYVELRCDPISGHTALYWYRQSLGQGPEFLIYFQGTGAADDSGLPNDRFFAVRPEGSVSTLKIQRTERGDSAVYLCASSLYGAVETQYFGPGTRLLVL.